The present TCR beta chain was sequenced within a study of T-cell memory formation after mild COVID-19. Study details: TCR clusters largely stayed donor specific. The study's findings and limits: CD8+ contracting clones occupied EMRA, while CD4+ ones occupied mainly CM and EM.

Germline V gene data show CDR1 as MNHEY and CDR2 as SVGAGI. The CDR3 is made up of 15 amino acids. Trimming took 2 bases from V and 3 from J, leaving 14 bases between them. About this clonotype: Its antigen is undetermined.

One entry per CDR3 protein results from TCRdb running MiXCR on the 5' RACE reads. Among under 300,000 distinct CDR3 sequences listed, over 15% were seen once. The receptor was derived from a man aged 18 to 35 who had mild COVID-19 (a few samples of this study predate the infection). Cell type and time point are not known. This chain links TRBV6-5 with TRBJ2-7; D is perhaps TRBD1 or TRBD2 (6 bases each). The specimen sequenced was PBMCs or a T cell subset sorted from them (not recorded which). CDR3 DNA: TGTGCCAGCAGTTACGGGGGGACAACCCTCTACGAGCAGTACTTC. Protein product: CASSYGGTTLYEQYF.